This T cell receptor beta chain originates from a study of identical twins' blood T cells. Study observations and caveats: Twin similarity might stem from environmental factors, not only genetics. Mainly, cloneset size products determined shared clonotypes, twins included.

TCR cDNA libraries were made from RNA using a previously described, modified protocol. In TCRdb, the 5' RACE reads were re-called with MiXCR into one record per CDR3 protein. The repertoire holds fewer than 450,000 distinct CDR3 sequences, with around 30% as singletons. This clonotype was counted a few times. Its antigen remains unknown. The material sequenced was PBMCs. The sequence derives from a woman aged 18-49 years in good health.

The CDR3 region is CASSPVDSEAFF. As DNA, the CDR3 is TGTGCCAGCTCACCAGTAGACTCTGAAGCTTTCTTT. The chain joins TRBV18 to TRBJ1-1; no clear D gene. Trimming shortened V by 2 bases and J by 6 bases, and 7 bases separated the two germline ends. CDR3 length: 12 amino acids. Germline V gene data show CDR1 as KGHSH and CDR2 as LQKENI. Full variable domain (rest looked up from reference TRBV18 and TRBJ1-1): NAGVMQNPRHLVRRRGQEARLRCSPMKGHSHVYWYRQLPEEGLKFMVYLQKENIIDESGMPKERFSAEFPKEGPSILRIQQVVRGDSAAYFCASSPVDSEAFFGQGTRLTVV.